These 26 T cell receptor beta chains share one sample of origin, sequenced in a study of neoadjuvant nivolumab and ipilimumab in lung cancer. Assay: immunoSEQ multiplex PCR; the TCRdb copy retains only in-frame clones and omits some. The sample shows over 25,000 clones, about 70% of them seen only once. Sequencing was performed on tumor tissue, taken after neoadjuvant nivolumab, alone or with ipilimumab, at or shortly before surgery. Receptors were obtained from an adult with non-small cell lung cancer.

The chain employs TRBV11-2 and TRBJ2-4; unclear D gene. In germline, CDR1 is SGHAT, CDR2 FQNNGV. CDR3 length: 14 residues. V was trimmed by 1 base and J by 1 base, leaving 5 bases between them. In DNA form, the CDR3 reads TGTGCCAGCAGCTTAGTATCTGCCAAAAACATTCAGTACTTC. It is translated as CASSLVSAKNIQYF.

V gene TRBV7-2 combines with J gene TRBJ2-5; D is perhaps TRBD2 (6 bases). Trimming pared 3 bases from V and 1 base from J, leaving 6 bases between. The CDR3 sequence is 13 residues long. Germline V gene data show CDR1 as SGHTA and CDR2 as FQGNSA. The CDR3 region has the DNA TGTGCCAGCAGCTTGGGGGGCCAAGAGACCCAGTACTTC. It translates to CASSLGGQETQYF.

V usage is TRBV4-3 and J usage is TRBJ2-3; D is possibly TRBD1 or TRBD2 (5 bases each). The CDR3 extends over 18 amino acids. V lost 1 base and J 1 base, leaving 18 bases between the germline ends. The germline CDR1 and CDR2 sequences are LGHNA and YSLEER. CDR3 nucleotide sequence: TGCGCCAGCAGCCAAGGTCGGGGCACAAATCGGCGCACAGATACGCAGTATTTT. Protein product: CASSQGRGTNRRTDTQYF.

V and J are TRBV10-3 and TRBJ2-3; D call uncertain. V dropped 4 bases and J dropped 2 bases, with 7 bases sitting between them. The CDR3 spans 13 residues. The germline V gene encodes CDR1 ENHRY and CDR2 SYGVKD. CDR3 nucleotide sequence: TGTGCCATCAGTGCACCGTCCACAGATACGCAGTATTTT. Translating gives CAISAPSTDTQYF.

This clone was found once. The rearrangement joins TRBV6-6 to TRBJ1-2, with D possibly being TRBD1 (6 bases). CDR1 is MNHNY and CDR2 is SVGAGI in the germline V gene (reference sequence). Between the trimmed V and J ends, which lost 2 bases and 3 bases, there was a span of 10 bases. This CDR3 has 14 amino acids. The CDR3 is CASSYGGHDYGYTF. CDR3 in DNA: TGTGCCAGCAGTTACGGGGGGCATGACTATGGCTACACCTTC.

The chain combines TRBV30 with TRBJ1-1; D gene ambiguous. This CDR3 is built from 13 residues. The germline V gene encodes CDR1 GTSNPN and CDR2 SVGIG (reference sequence). The V gene lost 3 bases and the J gene lost 1 base, with 9 bases spanning the gap. The CDR3 spells CAWRWPWNTEAFF. CDR3 nucleotides: TGTGCCTGGAGATGGCCGTGGAACACTGAAGCTTTCTTT.

Sample share makes this clone medium-sized. The chain joins TRBV10-2 to TRBJ1-1, with D possibly matching TRBD1 (5 bases). V lost 2 bases to trimming and J lost 5 bases, with 12 bases between them. The CDR3 runs to 14 residues. CDR1 and CDR2 (germline): WSHSY, SAAADI. CDR3 nucleotides: TGCGCCAGCAGTGAGACGATCGGGGGGACTGAAGCTTTCTTT. Translated: CASSETIGGTEAFF.

V usage is TRBV29-1 and J usage is TRBJ1-1; no clear D gene. Germline V gene data show CDR1 as SQVTM and CDR2 as ANQGSEA. CDR3 length: 13 residues. Trimming removed 6 bases from V and 2 bases from J, with 13 bases in between. In DNA, the CDR3 is TGCAGCGTCCGACGGACTTTTAACACTGAAGCTTTCTTT. This translates into CSVRRTFNTEAFF.

This clone was detected only a few times. The J gene is TRBJ1-4, the V gene TRBV6-6, with D possibly being TRBD1 (6 bases). Germline lookup yields CDR1 MNHNY and CDR2 SVGAGI (reference sequence). This CDR3 is 14 amino acids long. The V end was cut by 5 bases, the J end by 2 bases, with 9 bases between. CDR3 residues: CASSQGFTNEKLFF. The CDR3 DNA follows: TGTGCCAGCAGTCAGGGGTTCACTAATGAAAAACTGTTTTTT.

This chain uses TRBV11-2 with TRBJ2-3, with 7 bases aligning to TRBD1. Trimming took 4 bases from V and 4 from J; bases not matched to a gene: 2. The CDR3 contains 13 residues. Germline V gives CDR1 SGHAT, CDR2 FQNNGV. The CDR3 nucleotides are TGTGCCAGCAGCTCGACAGGGTCAGATACGCAGTATTTT. The encoded protein is CASSSTGSDTQYF.

This clone was seen a few times. V is TRBV28 and J is TRBJ2-7; no reliable D call. Germline CDR1 reads MDHEN; CDR2 reads SYDVKM. The CDR3 has 12 residues. V lost 7 bases to trimming and J lost 4 bases, with 11 bases between them. CDR3 nucleotides: TGTGCCAGCACCAAAACCGGGTACGAGCAGTACTTC. Translation gives CASTKTGYEQYF.

This chain connects TRBV7-3 to TRBJ2-2; D is uncertain. The V end lost 1 base, the J end lost 6 bases, and 9 bases lay between the germline ends. Germline-derived CDR1 and CDR2 are SGHTA and FQGTGA. The CDR3 spans 14 residues. This CDR3 reads CASSLSVGSGELFF. The CDR3 nucleotides read TGTGCCAGCAGCTTAAGTGTGGGGTCCGGGGAGCTGTTTTTT.

V and J are TRBV9 and TRBJ2-1, with TRBD2 matching 7 bases. Losses at the gene ends were 0 bases for V and 0 bases for J; bases not matched to a gene: 9. This CDR3 has 18 amino acids. CDR1 and CDR2 (germline): SGDLS, YYNGEE. Here the CDR3 reads CASSVDASGALSYNEQFF. CDR3 in DNA: TGTGCCAGCAGCGTAGACGCTAGCGGAGCACTCTCCTACAATGAGCAGTTCTTC.

This rearrangement joins TRBV5-6 to TRBJ2-3, with D perhaps TRBD1 or TRBD2 (5 bases each). The CDR3 totals 15 residues. The germline gives CDR1 SGHDT, CDR2 YYEEEE. Trimming stripped 0 bases from V and 1 base from J, with 9 bases between. For the CDR3, the DNA is TGTGCCAGCAGCTTGGAGGGACGGGGCACAGATACGCAGTATTTT. Its protein product is CASSLEGRGTDTQYF.

V gene TRBV7-9 combines with J gene TRBJ1-3; D gene unclear. Germline-derived CDR1 and CDR2 are SEHNR and FQNEAQ (reference sequence). Trimming removed 0 bases at V and 5 bases at J, with 17 bases between. CDR3 length: 17 residues. The CDR3 reads CASSLAITPLPRNTIYF. CDR3 nucleotide sequence: TGTGCCAGCAGCTTAGCTATCACACCACTTCCTCGAAACACCATATATTTT.

The rearrangement links TRBV11-3 to TRBJ1-1, with 7 nucleotides matching TRBD1. This CDR3 comprises 14 residues. Germline CDR1 is SGHNT and CDR2 is YENEEA. V shed 4 bases, J shed 0 bases, and the junction held 2 bases outside the gene matches. CDR3 amino acids: CASSWGQMNTEAFF. In nucleotides, the CDR3 is TGTGCCAGCAGCTGGGGACAGATGAACACTGAAGCTTTCTTT.

This chain uses TRBV7-2 with TRBJ1-1, with TRBD1 matching over 7 bases. The germline CDR1 and CDR2 sequences are SGHTA and FQGNSA. The CDR3 has 16 amino acids. V was pared by 5 bases and J by 4 bases, with 13 bases of the junction left unmatched. The CDR3 region is CASSLTVTRGGTEAFF. The CDR3, as DNA: TGTGCCAGCAGCCTGACAGTTACCAGGGGGGGCACTGAAGCTTTCTTT.

This sequence joins TRBV29-1 and TRBJ1-1, with D possibly matching TRBD1 (6 bases). CDR1 and CDR2 (germline): SQVTM, ANQGSEA. Trimming shortened V by 7 bases and J by 4 bases, and 19 bases separated the two germline ends. The CDR3 loop spans 14 amino acids. The CDR3 bases are TGCAGCGCCAAATTACAGGGCGCGGGCACTGAAGCTTTCTTT. This translates into CSAKLQGAGTEAFF.

This chain links TRBV10-3 with TRBJ2-3; D call uncertain. The CDR3 is 16 amino acids. Trimming shortened V by 2 bases and J by 1 base, and 13 bases separated the two germline ends. In germline, CDR1 is ENHRY, CDR2 SYGVKD. The CDR3 DNA follows: TGTGCCATCAGTGAGGGACGCGCCCTGGGCACAGATACGCAGTATTTT. Protein: CAISEGRALGTDTQYF.

The V and J genes are TRBV7-8 and TRBJ1-1, with a tentative D call TRBD1 (6 bases). The CDR3 spans 15 residues. The V gene's germline CDR1 is SGHVS and CDR2 FQNEAQ. Trimming took off 1 base at V and 4 bases at J, with 13 bases between the two ends. CDR3 sequence (DNA): TGTGCCAGCAGCTTAGAAGGGGGGGCCGGCACTGAAGCTTTCTTT. This translates into CASSLEGGAGTEAFF.

The chain combines TRBV5-4 with TRBJ1-1, with 8 bases aligning to TRBD1. The CDR3 covers 15 residues. V lost 4 bases and J lost 0; bases outside the gene matches: 5. CDR1 and CDR2 from the germline V gene are SGHNT and YYREEE (reference sequence). The CDR3 DNA follows: TGTGCCAGCAGCAAAGACAGGGGAATGAACACTGAAGCTTTCTTT. This gives the protein CASSKDRGMNTEAFF.

CDR3 region: CASFTGGAGYGYTF. In DNA form, the CDR3 reads TGTGCCAGCTTTACAGGGGGCGCAGGCTATGGCTACACCTTC. The rearrangement joins TRBV6-1 to TRBJ1-2; 9 nucleotides agree with TRBD1. Germline CDR1 reads MNHNS; CDR2 reads SASEGT. The junction had 8 bases not matched to a gene; V was cut back by 8 bases and J by 4 bases. The CDR3 contains 14 residues.

The genes are TRBV7-9 and TRBJ2-7, with D possibly being TRBD1 or TRBD2 (5 bases each). Trimming pared 1 base from V and 2 bases from J, leaving 9 bases between. The germline CDR1 and CDR2 sequences are SEHNR and FQNEAQ (reference sequence). The CDR3 runs 14 residues. The CDR3 loop is CASSLVGDPYEQYF. The DNA of the CDR3 is TGTGCCAGCAGCTTAGTCGGGGACCCCTACGAGCAGTACTTC.

This sequence joins TRBV27 and TRBJ1-1; D is possibly TRBD1 (6 bases). Trimming removed 3 bases from V and 5 bases from J, with 16 bases in between. The CDR3 has 15 residues. CDR1 and CDR2 from the germline V gene are MNHEY and SMNVEV (reference sequence). CDR3 in DNA: TGTGCCAGCAGTTTTAGCCCCGTCAGGGGAACTGAAGCTTTCTTT. This sequence encodes CASSFSPVRGTEAFF.

The chain has TRBV6-6 and TRBJ2-1, with 8 nucleotides matching TRBD2. Germline V gene lookup returns CDR1 MNHNY and CDR2 SVGAGI (reference sequence). V shed 2 bases, J shed 5 bases, and the junction held 8 bases outside the gene matches. The CDR3 extends over 16 amino acids. CDR3 sequence: CASSYRETSANNEQFF. Written as DNA, the CDR3 is TGTGCCAGCAGTTACCGAGAGACTAGCGCAAACAATGAGCAGTTCTTC.

The chain combines TRBV7-2 with TRBJ2-3; TRBD1 might be the D (5 bases). This CDR3 is built from 14 residues. The germline V gene encodes CDR1 SGHTA and CDR2 FQGNSA. Trimming stripped 3 bases from V and 2 bases from J, with 9 bases between. CDR3 sequence: CASSLGRATDTQYF. The CDR3 DNA is TGTGCCAGCAGCTTGGGCAGGGCCACAGATACGCAGTATTTT.